The source of this T cell receptor beta chain is a study of T-cell reconstitution after alpha-beta-depleted transplantation in children. Preparation of the TCRbeta library used unique molecular identifiers. TCRdb analysed the PCR reads with MiXCR anew, one entry per CDR3 protein. The sample yields around 380,000 distinct CDR3 sequences, about a tenth seen once. The length of the CDR3 is 17 residues. Per germline, CDR1 SGHAT and CDR2 FQNNGV. V lost 5 bases, J lost 3 bases, and 23 bases lay in between. The V and J genes are TRBV11-2 and TRBJ2-7; D possibly uses TRBD1 or TRBD2 (5 bases each). The clonotype was recovered from a human donor who donated a stem cell graft to a child with acute myeloid leukemia. The sequencing here drew on PBMCs from the stem cell graft donor, taken from the stem cell graft. CDR3 residues: CASSLNTWGTTFYEQYV. In DNA form, the CDR3 reads TGTGCCAGCAGCCTAAACACGTGGGGGACGACCTTCTACGAGCAGTACGTC.